This is a list of T cell receptor beta chains from one sample in a study of blood T cell repertoires in COVID-19. The assay was immunoSEQ multiplex PCR, and TCRdb's table has in-frame clones only and misses some. The data hold some 97,000 clones, with 80% to 90% observed a single time. Material: PBMCs or T cells enriched from blood (not recorded which). Receptor source: a woman aged 50 to 60 who had recovered from COVID-19. The CDR3 runs from the conserved cysteine through the conserved F or W. A D gene is named only where the DNA matches it firmly. Expanded clones get a size class; other rows say once, few or many, or leave the size out.

TRBV28	TRBJ1-1	-	-	CASSGQTRGYWGTEAFF	TGTGCCAGCAGTGGACAGACGAGGGGCTACTGGGGCACTGAAGCTTTCTTT
TRBV29-1	TRBJ1-1	TRBD1	-	CSVSQGAKSEAFF	TGCAGCGTTTCACAGGGGGCGAAGAGTGAAGCTTTCTTT
TRBV25-1	TRBJ1-4	-	-	CASGSRRQTNEKLFF	TGTGCCAGCGGATCAAGGAGACAGACTAATGAAAAACTGTTTTTT
TRBV11-2	TRBJ2-7	TRBD2	-	CASSTGTSGRAAEQYF	TGTGCCAGCAGCACCGGGACTAGCGGGAGGGCCGCCGAGCAGTACTTC
TRBV30	TRBJ1-2	-	few	CAWSDPSLGSYGYTF	TGTGCCTGGAGTGACCCCAGCCTGGGGAGCTATGGCTACACCTTC
TRBV7-3	TRBJ1-2	-	-	CASSLDGVSNYGYTF	TGTGCCAGCAGCCTGGACGGGGTGTCTAACTATGGCTACACCTTC
TRBV19	TRBJ2-7	TRBD2	few	CASSHKGISGGYEQYF	TGTGCCAGTAGCCATAAGGGGATTAGCGGGGGCTACGAGCAGTACTTC
TRBV30	TRBJ2-2	-	-	CAWSAETRPGELFF	TGTGCCTGGAGTGCAGAAACGCGGCCCGGGGAGCTGTTTTTT
TRBV7-9	TRBJ1-2	TRBD1	-	CASSLAGQGGSGYTF	TGTGCCAGCAGCTTAGCGGGACAGGGGGGAAGTGGCTACACCTTC
TRBV10-1	TRBJ2-2	-	many	CASSGSSGGTGELFF	TGCGCCAGCAGTGGATCCTCCGGAGGCACCGGGGAGCTGTTTTTT
TRBV5-4	TRBJ2-2	-	-	CARPPDTGELFF	TGTGCCAGACCACCGGACACCGGGGAGCTGTTTTTT
TRBV10-3	TRBJ2-3	TRBD2	-	CAISSAGAVDTQYF	TGTGCCATCAGTTCAGCGGGGGCGGTGGATACGCAGTATTTT
TRBV7-9	TRBJ1-5	-	-	CASSLRADQPQHF	TGTGCCAGCAGCTTGAGGGCGGATCAGCCCCAGCATTTT
TRBV16	TRBJ1-1	-	-	CASSPTGFTEAFF	TGTGCCAGCAGCCCGACAGGCTTTACTGAAGCTTTCTTT
TRBV3-1/TRBV3-2	TRBJ1-2	-	-	CASSQGLNRVGGYTF	TGTGCCAGCAGCCAAGGACTAAACAGGGTTGGGGGCTACACCTTC
TRBV20-1	TRBJ1-3	-	-	CSAYSGNTIYF	TGCAGTGCTTACTCTGGAAACACCATATATTTT
TRBV28	TRBJ2-1	TRBD2	-	CASSQLLAGKVRAYNEQFF	TGTGCCAGCAGCCAACTCCTAGCGGGGAAGGTGAGGGCTTACAATGAGCAGTTCTTC
TRBV2	TRBJ1-2	-	-	CASSRDGGEGNYGYTF	TGTGCCAGCAGCCGTGACGGAGGGGAAGGTAACTATGGCTACACCTTC
TRBV30	TRBJ2-4	-	-	CAWNRSGKNIQYF	TGTGCCTGGAATCGGTCGGGCAAAAACATTCAGTACTTC
TRBV12-3/TRBV12-4	TRBJ1-2	-	-	CASSFLDRGYTF	TGTGCCAGCAGTTTTCTAGACAGAGGCTACACCTTC
TRBV14	TRBJ1-5	-	-	CASSQDTRGSNQPQHF	TGTGCCAGCAGCCAAGATACCAGGGGTAGCAATCAGCCCCAGCATTTT
TRBV3-1/TRBV3-2	TRBJ1-1	-	-	CASSPRQANTEAFF	TGTGCCAGCAGCCCCCGACAGGCGAACACTGAAGCTTTCTTT
TRBV4-1	TRBJ2-7	-	-	CASSQSSGHYEQYF	TGCGCCAGCAGCCAATCGTCAGGACACTACGAGCAGTACTTC
TRBV24-1	TRBJ2-3	-	-	CATSDSTTGSRTDTQYF	TGTGCCACCAGTGATTCCACTACAGGAAGTCGAACAGATACGCAGTATTTT
TRBV7-6	TRBJ1-4	TRBD1	once	CASSFAARGHTNEKLFF	TGTGCCAGCAGCTTTGCAGCCAGGGGGCATACTAATGAAAAACTGTTTTTT
TRBV30	TRBJ2-6	-	-	CARSGEVGANVLTF	TGTGCCCGGTCCGGAGAAGTTGGGGCCAACGTCCTGACTTTC
TRBV27	TRBJ2-1	TRBD2	once	CASSLSGSSGRPLYEQFF	TGTGCCAGCAGTTTATCGGGGTCTAGCGGGAGGCCTCTTTATGAGCAGTTCTTC
TRBV3-1/TRBV3-2	TRBJ1-1	-	-	CASSPTQGTSEAFF	TGTGCCAGCAGCCCCACCCAGGGGACCTCTGAAGCTTTCTTT
TRBV6-5	TRBJ1-1	-	-	CASSYFGEAFF	TGTGCCAGCAGTTACTTCGGTGAAGCTTTCTTT
TRBV5-5	TRBJ1-4	-	-	CASSLVWVRENEKLFF	TGTGCCAGCAGCTTGGTGTGGGTTCGGGAAAATGAAAAACTGTTTTTT
TRBV6-5	TRBJ2-5	TRBD2	-	CASSYGGGGQETQYF	TGTGCCAGCAGTTATGGTGGGGGGGGACAAGAGACCCAGTACTTC
TRBV30	TRBJ2-5	TRBD1	-	CAWRVQGRQETQYF	TGTGCCTGGAGGGTACAGGGGCGTCAAGAGACCCAGTACTTC
TRBV11-2	TRBJ2-7	TRBD2	-	CASSTSRAGVSYEQYF	TGTGCCAGCAGCACCTCTCGGGCGGGGGTCTCCTACGAGCAGTACTTC
TRBV7-3	TRBJ2-1	-	medium-sized	CASSLTRGEQFF	TGTGCCAGCAGCTTAACCCGCGGAGAGCAGTTCTTC
TRBV2	TRBJ2-7	TRBD1	-	CASSEPGQGSYEQYF	TGTGCCAGCAGTGAACCGGGACAGGGCTCCTACGAGCAGTACTTC
TRBV27	TRBJ1-2	TRBD1	-	CASRPQGNYGYTF	TGTGCCAGCAGGCCACAGGGGAACTATGGCTACACCTTC
TRBV6-5	TRBJ2-3	TRBD2	-	CASSYSLAGTNTQYF	TGTGCCAGCAGTTACAGTCTAGCGGGGACAAATACGCAGTATTTT
TRBV11-3	TRBJ1-5	-	-	CASSAPNGGYQPQHF	TGTGCCAGCAGCGCCCCTAATGGGGGCTATCAGCCCCAGCATTTT
TRBV11-1	TRBJ1-1	-	-	CASSLQGNTEAFF	TGTGCCAGCAGCTTACAGGGGAACACTGAAGCTTTCTTT
TRBV28	TRBJ2-7	TRBD1	-	CASYNRDRDVEQYF	TGTGCCAGCTATAACCGGGACAGGGATGTTGAGCAGTACTTC
TRBV7-8	TRBJ2-1	TRBD1	-	CASSLAGDRTFGEQFF	TGTGCCAGCAGCTTAGCTGGGGACAGGACTTTCGGTGAGCAGTTCTTC
TRBV4-1	TRBJ1-1	-	-	CASSPRAGNTEAFF	TGCGCCAGCAGTCCCCGGGCGGGTAACACTGAAGCTTTCTTT
TRBV28	TRBJ1-5	-	-	CASSSLQAYSNQPQHF	TGTGCCAGCAGTTCCCTTCAGGCTTATAGCAATCAGCCCCAGCATTTT
TRBV10-3	TRBJ1-6	TRBD1	few	CAISESVGDSNSPLHF	TGTGCCATCAGTGAGTCGGTCGGGGACAGTAATTCACCCCTCCACTTT
TRBV5-1	TRBJ2-3	TRBD2	-	CASSSLTGGSTDTQYF	TGCGCCAGCAGCTCCTTGACGGGGGGGAGCACAGATACGCAGTATTTT
TRBV29-1	TRBJ1-5	-	once	CSVVGERGAQHF	TGCAGCGTTGTTGGCGAACGTGGAGCCCAGCATTTT
TRBV9	TRBJ2-2	-	-	CASSAGADGELFF	TGTGCCAGCAGCGCAGGGGCCGACGGGGAGCTGTTTTTT
TRBV6-6	TRBJ2-7	TRBD1	-	CASSGTGVHEQYF	TGTGCCAGCAGCGGGACAGGGGTCCACGAGCAGTACTTC
TRBV3-1/TRBV3-2	TRBJ1-1	TRBD1	few	CASSQDRVEAFF	TGTGCCAGCAGCCAGGACAGGGTGGAGGCTTTCTTT
TRBV6-5	TRBJ1-4	TRBD1	-	CASSLTGPREKLFF	TGTGCCAGCAGTTTGACAGGGCCACGGGAAAAACTGTTTTTT
TRBV6-5	TRBJ1-5	TRBD1	-	CASRGTGGYQPQHF	TGTGCCAGCAGGGGGACAGGGGGGTATCAGCCCCAGCATTTT
TRBV28	TRBJ2-7	-	-	CASSQGDNSLLEQYF	TGTGCCAGCAGCCAAGGGGACAACAGTCTTCTCGAGCAGTACTTC
TRBV28	TRBJ2-7	TRBD2	-	CASSSGLAGGPWYEQYF	TGTGCCAGCAGTTCGGGACTAGCGGGGGGGCCTTGGTACGAGCAGTACTTC
TRBV7-9	TRBJ1-2	-	-	CASAETANYGYTF	TGTGCCAGCGCCGAGACAGCGAACTATGGCTACACCTTC
TRBV7-3	TRBJ2-3	TRBD2	-	CASSSPLAGGADTQYF	TGTGCCAGCAGCTCCCCACTAGCGGGGGGCGCAGATACGCAGTATTTT